The source of this T cell receptor beta chain is a study of blood T cell repertoires in COVID-19. In the authors' workflow: Quantification of nucleated cells was approximated via reference gene primer amplification. Generated by immunoSEQ multiplex PCR, the TCRdb table keeps only in-frame clones and is missing some. That table supplies the V and J calls and clone size; D and trimming were determined from the DNA. The table has about 200,000 clones, 82% seen once. There are 16 residues in the CDR3. The germline V gene encodes CDR1 SEHNR and CDR2 FQNEAQ (reference sequence). The V end lost 0 bases, the J end lost 0 bases, and 11 bases lay between the germline ends.

This chain uses TRBV7-9 with TRBJ1-1; D is unresolved. What was sequenced was PBMCs or T cells enriched from blood (not recorded which). This clonotype originated in a woman in her sixties with acute COVID-19. The CDR3 region is CASSLALSPLNTEAFF. The CDR3 coding sequence is TGTGCCAGCAGCTTAGCATTATCCCCCCTGAACACTGAAGCTTTCTTT.